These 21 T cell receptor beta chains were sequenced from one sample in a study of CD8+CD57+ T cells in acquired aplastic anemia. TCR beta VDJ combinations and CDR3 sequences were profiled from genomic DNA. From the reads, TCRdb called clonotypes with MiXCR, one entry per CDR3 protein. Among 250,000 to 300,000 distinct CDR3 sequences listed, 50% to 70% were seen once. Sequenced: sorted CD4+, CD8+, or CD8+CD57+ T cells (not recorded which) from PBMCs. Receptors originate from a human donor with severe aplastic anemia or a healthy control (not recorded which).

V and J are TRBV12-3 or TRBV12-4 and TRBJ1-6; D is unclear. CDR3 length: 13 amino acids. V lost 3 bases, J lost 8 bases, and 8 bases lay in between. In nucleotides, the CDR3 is TGTGCCAGCAGTTTTAGGTCGTATTCACCCCTCCACTTT. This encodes CASSFRSYSPLHF.

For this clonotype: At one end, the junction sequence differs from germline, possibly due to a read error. The CDR3 DNA is TGTGCCATCAGTGGGCAGTACAATGAGCAATTCTTC. Protein product: CAISGQYNEQFF. The V call is TRBV10-3, the J call TRBJ2-1; unclear D gene. The CDR3 contains 12 residues. The V gene's germline CDR1 is ENHRY and CDR2 SYGVKD.

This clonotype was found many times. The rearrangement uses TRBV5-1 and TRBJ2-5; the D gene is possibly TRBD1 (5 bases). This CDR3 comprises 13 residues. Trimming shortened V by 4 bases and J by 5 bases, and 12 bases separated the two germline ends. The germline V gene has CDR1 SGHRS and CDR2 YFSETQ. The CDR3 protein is CASSTQARETQYF. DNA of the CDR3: TGCGCCAGCAGCACACAGGCCCGGGAGACCCAGTACTTC.

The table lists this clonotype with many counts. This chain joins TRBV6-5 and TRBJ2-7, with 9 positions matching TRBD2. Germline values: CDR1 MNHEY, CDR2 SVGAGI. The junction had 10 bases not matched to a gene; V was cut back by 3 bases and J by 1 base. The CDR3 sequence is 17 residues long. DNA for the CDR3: TGTGCCAGCAGTTATCTCGGTCGCGGGGGGGCATCCTACGAGCAGTACTTC. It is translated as CASSYLGRGGASYEQYF.

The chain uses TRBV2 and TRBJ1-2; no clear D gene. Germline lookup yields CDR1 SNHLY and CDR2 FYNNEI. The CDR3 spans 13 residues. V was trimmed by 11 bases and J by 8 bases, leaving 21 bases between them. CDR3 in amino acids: CASPGRKTAGYTF. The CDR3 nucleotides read TGTGCCTCCCCGGGTCGGAAGACCGCCGGCTACACCTTC.

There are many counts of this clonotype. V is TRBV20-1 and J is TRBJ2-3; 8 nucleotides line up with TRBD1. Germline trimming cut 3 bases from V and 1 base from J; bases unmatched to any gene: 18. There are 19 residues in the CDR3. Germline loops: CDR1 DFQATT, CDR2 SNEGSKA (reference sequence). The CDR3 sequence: CSASRSRGQVRVGTDTQYF. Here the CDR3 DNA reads TGCAGTGCTAGTCGATCCAGGGGACAGGTCAGAGTGGGCACAGATACGCAGTATTTT.

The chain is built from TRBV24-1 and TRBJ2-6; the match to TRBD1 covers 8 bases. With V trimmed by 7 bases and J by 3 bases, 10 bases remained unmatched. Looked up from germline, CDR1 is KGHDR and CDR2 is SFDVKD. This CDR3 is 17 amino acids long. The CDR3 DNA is TGTGCCACCAGCGATACTCGGACAGGGTATGGGGCCAACGTCCTGACTTTC. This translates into CATSDTRTGYGANVLTF.

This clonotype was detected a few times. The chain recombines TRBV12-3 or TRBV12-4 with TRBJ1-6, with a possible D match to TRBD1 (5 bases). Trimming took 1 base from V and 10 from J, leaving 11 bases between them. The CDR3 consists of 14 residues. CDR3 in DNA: TGTGCCAGCAGTTTAGGGCAGGGAGGCTCACCCCTCCACTTT. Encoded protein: CASSLGQGGSPLHF.

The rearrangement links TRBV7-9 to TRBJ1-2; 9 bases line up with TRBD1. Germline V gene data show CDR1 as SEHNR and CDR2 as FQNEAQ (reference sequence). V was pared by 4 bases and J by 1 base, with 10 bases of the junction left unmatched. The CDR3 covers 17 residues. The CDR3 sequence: CASSSNRGLSGNYGYTF. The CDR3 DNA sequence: TGTGCCAGCAGCTCCAACAGGGGGCTGAGTGGTAACTATGGCTACACCTTC.

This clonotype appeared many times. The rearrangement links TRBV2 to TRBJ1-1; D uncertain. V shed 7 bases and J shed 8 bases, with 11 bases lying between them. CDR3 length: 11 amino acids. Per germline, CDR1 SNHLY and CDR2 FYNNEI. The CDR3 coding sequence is TGTGCCAGCAAATCTAACGGGGAAGCTTTCTTT. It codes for CASKSNGEAFF.

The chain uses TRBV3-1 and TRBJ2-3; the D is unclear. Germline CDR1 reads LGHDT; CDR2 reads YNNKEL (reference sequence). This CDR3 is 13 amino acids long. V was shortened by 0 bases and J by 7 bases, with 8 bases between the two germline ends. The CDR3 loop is CASSQDARNTQYF. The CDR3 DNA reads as TGTGCCAGCAGCCAAGATGCAAGGAATACGCAGTATTTT.

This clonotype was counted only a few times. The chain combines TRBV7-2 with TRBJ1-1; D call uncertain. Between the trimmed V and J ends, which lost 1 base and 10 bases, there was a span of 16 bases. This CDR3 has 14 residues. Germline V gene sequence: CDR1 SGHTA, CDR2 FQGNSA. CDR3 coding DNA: TGTGCCAGCAGCTTAGTGGGTGAGGGTCGTGGAGCTTTCTTT. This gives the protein CASSLVGEGRGAFF.

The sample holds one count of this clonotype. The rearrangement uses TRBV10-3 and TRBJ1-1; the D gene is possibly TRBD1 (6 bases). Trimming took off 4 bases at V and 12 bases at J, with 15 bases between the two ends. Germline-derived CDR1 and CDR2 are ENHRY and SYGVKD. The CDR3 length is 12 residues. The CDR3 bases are TGTGCCATCAGTGCAGGGGAAATGATGACTTTCTTT. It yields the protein CAISAGEMMTFF.

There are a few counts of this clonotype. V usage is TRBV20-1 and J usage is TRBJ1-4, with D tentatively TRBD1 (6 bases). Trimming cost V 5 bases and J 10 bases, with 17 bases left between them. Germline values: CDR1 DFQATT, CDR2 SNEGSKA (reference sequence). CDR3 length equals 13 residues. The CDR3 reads CSAHRVDDGKLFF. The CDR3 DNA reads TGCAGTGCTCACAGGGTTGATGATGGAAAACTGTTTTTT.

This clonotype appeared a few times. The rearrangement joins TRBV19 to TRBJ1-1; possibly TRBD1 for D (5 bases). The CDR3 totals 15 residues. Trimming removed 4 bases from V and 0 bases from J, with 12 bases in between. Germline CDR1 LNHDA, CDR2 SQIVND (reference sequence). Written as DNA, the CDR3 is TGTGCCAGTAGTACAAAGGGGACGGTGAACACTGAAGCTTTCTTT. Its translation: CASSTKGTVNTEAFF. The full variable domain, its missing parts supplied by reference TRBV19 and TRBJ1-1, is DGGITQSPKYLFRKEGQNVTLSCEQNLNHDAMYWYRQDPGQGLRLIYYSQIVNDFQKGDIAEGYSVSREKKESFPLTVTSAQKNPTAFYLCASSTKGTVNTEAFFGQGTRLTVV.

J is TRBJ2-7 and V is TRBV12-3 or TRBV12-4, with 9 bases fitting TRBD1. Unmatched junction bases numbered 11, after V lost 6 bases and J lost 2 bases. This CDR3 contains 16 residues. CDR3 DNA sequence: TGTGCCAGCAGCTACAACGACAGGGGGATCACCTACGAGCAGTACTTC. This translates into CASSYNDRGITYEQYF.

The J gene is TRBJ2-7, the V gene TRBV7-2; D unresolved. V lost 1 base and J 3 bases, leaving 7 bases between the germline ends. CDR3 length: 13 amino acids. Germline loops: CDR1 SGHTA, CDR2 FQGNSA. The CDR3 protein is CASSLGPIYEQYF. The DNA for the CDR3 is TGTGCCAGCAGCTTAGGACCCATCTACGAGCAGTACTTC.

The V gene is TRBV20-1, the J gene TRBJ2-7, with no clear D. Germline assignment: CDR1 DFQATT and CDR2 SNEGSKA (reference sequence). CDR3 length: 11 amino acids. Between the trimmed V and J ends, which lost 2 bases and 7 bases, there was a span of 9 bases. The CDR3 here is CSARRGAEQYF. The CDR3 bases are TGCAGTGCTAGACGTGGTGCAGAGCAGTACTTC.

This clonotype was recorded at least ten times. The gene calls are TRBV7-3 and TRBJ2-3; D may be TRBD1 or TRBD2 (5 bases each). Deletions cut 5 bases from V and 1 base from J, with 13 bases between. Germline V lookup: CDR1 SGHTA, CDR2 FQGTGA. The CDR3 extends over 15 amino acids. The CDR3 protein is CASSPGGTGTDTQYF. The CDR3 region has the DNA TGTGCCAGCAGCCCTGGGGGTACCGGCACAGATACGCAGTATTTT.

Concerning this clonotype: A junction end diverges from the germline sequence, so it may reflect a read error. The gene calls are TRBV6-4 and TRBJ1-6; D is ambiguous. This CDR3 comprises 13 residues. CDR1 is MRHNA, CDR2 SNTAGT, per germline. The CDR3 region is CTSRSVVGSPLHF. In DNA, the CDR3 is TGTACCAGCAGATCGGTAGTCGGGTCACCCCTCCACTTT.

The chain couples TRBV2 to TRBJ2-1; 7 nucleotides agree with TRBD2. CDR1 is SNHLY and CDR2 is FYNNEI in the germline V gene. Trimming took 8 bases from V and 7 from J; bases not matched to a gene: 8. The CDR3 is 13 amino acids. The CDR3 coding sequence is TGTGCCAGCCGACTAGCTAAATTAAATGAGCAGTTCTTC. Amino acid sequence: CASRLAKLNEQFF.